The TCR beta chain under discussion was sequenced for a study of blood T cells in healthy people across ages. V was pared by 6 bases and J by 2 bases, with 4 bases of the junction left unmatched. CDR1 and CDR2 (germline): MNHEY, SMNVEV (reference sequence). CDR3 length: 14 amino acids. As to this clonotype: Its antigen is as yet unknown.

Study-level results: With donor CMV status unknown, expanded clonotype changes were possibly confounded. A roughly linear age-dependent decrease characterized TCR beta diversity per million T cells.

Next came a second PCR, run for 7 to 11 cycles, which used a sample-barcoded 5' primer along with a J-beta primer mix. TCRdb used MiXCR to reprocess the 5' RACE reads, holding one entry per CDR3 protein. The sample consists of roughly 1.7 million distinct CDR3 sequences, about 31% of them appearing once. What was sequenced was blood. The source is a woman aged 25 to 39 in good health. The genes are TRBV27 and TRBJ2-1, with TRBD2 identical over 7 bases. This CDR3 is CASRGGTAYNEQFF. The CDR3 DNA sequence: TGTGCCAGCAGGGGGGGGACCGCCTACAATGAGCAGTTCTTC.